One sample yielded the 16 T cell receptor beta chains listed below, sequenced in a study of cytomegalovirus exposure and HLA in healthy donors. Both 60 Vbeta primers and 13 Jbeta primers went into the PCR. Assay: immunoSEQ multiplex PCR; the TCRdb copy retains only in-frame clones and omits some. The data contain fewer than 150,000 clones, 78% of them singletons. The sequencing sample was made of PBMCs. The origin of the receptors is a male donor in good health and CMV-seronegative.

V is TRBV2 and J is TRBJ1-1; tentatively, D is TRBD1 (5 bases). The CDR3 runs 14 residues. The V gene's germline CDR1 is SNHLY and CDR2 FYNNEI. Trimming left V 6 bases short and J 0 bases short, with 11 bases between. The CDR3 DNA reads TGTGCCAGCAGGTGGGGCGGCATGAACACTGAAGCTTTCTTT. This gives the protein CASRWGGMNTEAFF.

This clone was observed a single time. The V and J genes are TRBV9 and TRBJ2-7; D remains unclear. CDR3 length equals 16 residues. In germline, CDR1 is SGDLS, CDR2 YYNGEE. The V and J ends lost 2 bases and 5 bases respectively, with 20 bases between them. The CDR3 DNA reads as TGTGCCAGCAGCGTTTACTCCGGTTCCACTCTCCACGAGCAGTACTTC. It is translated as CASSVYSGSTLHEQYF.

The chain uses TRBV6-1 and TRBJ1-2; D gene unclear. The CDR3 sequence is 14 residues long. V lost 4 bases, J lost 7 bases, and 16 bases lay in between. Germline CDR1 is MNHNS and CDR2 is SASEGT. CDR3 region: CASSGLDGVGGYTF. The CDR3 nucleotides read TGTGCCAGCAGTGGGCTAGACGGTGTTGGTGGCTACACCTTC.

The CDR3 DNA is TGTGCCAGCAGCCGAGGACTAGCGGGGCACAATGAGCAGTTCTTC. Its translation: CASSRGLAGHNEQFF. The genes are TRBV5-4 and TRBJ2-1, with TRBD2 matching 12 bases. V trimming: 4 bases; J trimming: 5 bases; junction bases outside the gene matches: 4. The CDR3 is 15 amino acids. Germline V gives CDR1 SGHNT, CDR2 YYREEE (reference sequence).

This clone has more than one count but fewer than ten. The V and J genes are TRBV12-5 and TRBJ1-5; a possible D gene is TRBD1 (6 bases). The CDR3 totals 12 residues. Germline V gene lookup returns CDR1 LGHNT and CDR2 FRNRAP. The V and J ends lost 6 bases and 4 bases respectively, with 7 bases between them. CDR3 loop: CASGQGNQPQHF. Here the CDR3 DNA reads TGTGCTAGTGGCCAGGGGAATCAGCCCCAGCATTTT.

CDR3 in amino acids: CASSSEQGVGEAFF. In DNA, the CDR3 is TGCGCCAGCAGCTCAGAACAGGGGGTCGGTGAAGCTTTCTTT. The V and J genes are TRBV5-1 and TRBJ1-1; 8 nucleotides match TRBD1. Germline CDR1 is SGHRS and CDR2 is YFSETQ. The CDR3 is 14 residues long. The junction had 8 bases not matched to a gene; V was cut back by 3 bases and J by 7 bases.

This clone has a handful of counts. J is TRBJ1-1 and V is TRBV27; the match to TRBD1 covers 7 bases. The CDR3 covers 17 residues. The germline V gene encodes CDR1 MNHEY and CDR2 SMNVEV (reference sequence). The trim removed 3 bases at V and 0 bases at J, leaving 10 bases unmatched. DNA of the CDR3: TGTGCCAGCAGTTTCCGACAGGGACCGGCCCTGAACACTGAAGCTTTCTTT. It is translated as CASSFRQGPALNTEAFF.

The genes are TRBV7-8 and TRBJ1-1; possible D gene TRBD1, 6 bases. From germline, CDR1 is SGHVS and CDR2 FQNEAQ. This CDR3 is 16 amino acids long. V lost 0 bases and J 1 base, leaving 12 bases between the germline ends. CDR3 amino acids: CASSLASQTGNTEAFF. The CDR3 DNA is TGTGCCAGCAGCTTAGCCTCACAGACAGGGAACACTGAAGCTTTCTTT.

CDR3 protein: CASSQAARGLFNYGYTF. The CDR3 DNA is TGTGCCAGCAGCCAAGCGGCCAGGGGGCTATTCAACTATGGCTACACCTTC. The V call is TRBV14, the J call TRBJ1-2; 8 bases fit TRBD1. The V and J ends lost 1 base and 2 bases, in that order; junction bases with no gene match: 9. CDR3 length: 17 residues. Germline assignment: CDR1 SGHDN and CDR2 FVKESK.

V is TRBV5-6 and J is TRBJ2-5, with 12 positions matching TRBD2. CDR3 length equals 18 residues. J was trimmed by 4 bases and V by 1 base; bases with no gene match: 11. CDR1 is SGHDT, CDR2 YYEEEE, per germline. CDR3 sequence (DNA): TGTGCCAGCAGCTTGCGGCTAGCGGGAGGGCCCGGGATAGAGACCCAGTACTTC. Translated, it gives CASSLRLAGGPGIETQYF.

This chain joins TRBV19 and TRBJ1-2; D call uncertain. The germline V and J ends were trimmed by 3 bases and 4 bases, with 9 bases remaining between them. Germline lookup yields CDR1 LNHDA and CDR2 SQIVND (reference sequence). The CDR3 loop spans 13 amino acids. The DNA of the CDR3 is TGTGCCAGTAGTATTGGGCAGCTCTATGGCTACACCTTC. It codes for CASSIGQLYGYTF.

The chain employs TRBV5-1 and TRBJ1-4; D ambiguous. The ends were cut back, 4 bases at V and 4 bases at J, with 14 bases in the middle. The CDR3 runs 15 residues. The V gene's germline CDR1 is SGHRS and CDR2 YFSETQ. The CDR3 DNA follows: TGCGCCAGCAGCCTTACAGCTTCCGGTAATGAAAAACTGTTTTTT. Its protein is CASSLTASGNEKLFF.

The chain employs TRBV30 and TRBJ2-3; 9 bases map to TRBD2. Trimming took 8 bases from V and 2 from J; bases not matched to a gene: 11. The CDR3 is 15 residues long. The germline gives CDR1 GTSNPN, CDR2 SVGIG (reference sequence). In DNA, the CDR3 is TGTGCCGGCCGATTAGCGGGAGTGTCCACAGATACGCAGTATTTT. Translating it yields CAGRLAGVSTDTQYF.

The chain couples TRBV7-2 to TRBJ1-2, with D tentatively TRBD1 (5 bases). There are 13 residues in the CDR3. V lost 3 bases, J lost 3 bases, and 8 bases lay in between. Germline CDR1 and CDR2: SGHTA and FQGNSA. The CDR3 DNA is TGTGCCAGCAGCTTGACACAGGACTATGGCTACACCTTC. Translating gives CASSLTQDYGYTF.

The chain recombines TRBV15 with TRBJ1-1, with D maybe TRBD1 (5 bases). The CDR3 consists of 15 residues. Germline assignment: CDR1 LNHNV and CDR2 YYDKDF (reference sequence). Trimming cost V 5 bases and J 4 bases, with 17 bases left between them. This chain's CDR3 is CATSPLGGVGTEAFF. The CDR3 region has the DNA TGTGCCACCAGCCCGCTTGGAGGGGTGGGCACTGAAGCTTTCTTT.

The chain combines TRBV5-6 with TRBJ2-5; D unclear. The CDR3 contains 15 residues. Germline V gives CDR1 SGHDT, CDR2 YYEEEE. V gave up 3 bases and J gave up 1 base, with 13 bases separating them. CDR3 protein: CASSSKAGIQETQYF. In DNA, the CDR3 is TGTGCCAGCAGCTCGAAAGCAGGAATCCAAGAGACCCAGTACTTC.